Reported below is one T cell receptor beta chain. This sample is part of a study of OX40 agonist ivuxolimab in advanced cancers. At the level of the study: Intravenous ivuxolimab was administered to patients every 2 weeks at 0.01 to 10 mg/kg.

Anyone with autoimmune disease history or systemic immunosuppression was excluded. Only in-frame clones appear in the TCRdb table, and some are missing; sequencing was by immunoSEQ multiplex PCR. The data show 90,000 to 100,000 clones, with approximately 91% seen just once and around 0.82% held by the top ten. Germline V gives CDR1 SNHLY, CDR2 FYNNEI. This CDR3 contains 14 residues. The V end lost 4 bases, the J end lost 5 bases, and 14 bases lay between the germline ends. The chain is built from TRBV2 and TRBJ1-1; no clear D. The input for sequencing was CD4+ or CD8+ T cells sorted from blood, taken in a trial of the OX40 agonist ivuxolimab. This clonotype was obtained from an adult with an advanced solid tumor such as melanoma, head and neck, liver or kidney cancer. The CDR3 nucleotides read TGTGCCAGCAGTGGAGGTGGGAGGTGGACTGAAGCTTTCTTT. Its protein product is CASSGGGRWTEAFF.